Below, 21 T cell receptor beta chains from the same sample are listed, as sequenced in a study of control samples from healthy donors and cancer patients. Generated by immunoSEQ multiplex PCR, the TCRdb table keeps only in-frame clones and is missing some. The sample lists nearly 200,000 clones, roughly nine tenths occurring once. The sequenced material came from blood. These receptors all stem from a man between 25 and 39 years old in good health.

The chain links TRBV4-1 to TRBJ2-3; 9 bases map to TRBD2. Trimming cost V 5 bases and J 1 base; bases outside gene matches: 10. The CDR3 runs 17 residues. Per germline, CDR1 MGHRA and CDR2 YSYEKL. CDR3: CASSWPERGDRTDTQYF. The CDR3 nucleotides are TGCGCCAGCAGCTGGCCAGAGCGGGGGGACCGCACAGATACGCAGTATTTT.

The chain's CDR3 is CASSSTISYEQYF. DNA of the CDR3: TGTGCCAGCAGCTCCACCATCTCCTACGAGCAGTACTTC. The rearrangement joins TRBV7-8 to TRBJ2-7; no firm D call. The V gene lost 4 bases and the J gene lost 0 bases, with 7 bases spanning the gap. The CDR3 has 13 residues. CDR1 and CDR2 from the germline V gene are SGHVS and FQNEAQ.

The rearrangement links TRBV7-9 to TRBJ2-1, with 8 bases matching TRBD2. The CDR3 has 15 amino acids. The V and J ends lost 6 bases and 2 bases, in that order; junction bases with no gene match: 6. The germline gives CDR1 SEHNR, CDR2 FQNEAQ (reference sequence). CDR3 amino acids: CASRAAGGPYNEQFF. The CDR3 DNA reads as TGTGCCAGCAGGGCCGCGGGGGGCCCCTACAATGAGCAGTTCTTC.

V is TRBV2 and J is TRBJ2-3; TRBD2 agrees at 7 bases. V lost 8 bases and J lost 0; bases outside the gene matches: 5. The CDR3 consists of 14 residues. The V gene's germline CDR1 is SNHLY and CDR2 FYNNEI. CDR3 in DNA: TGTGCCAGCGGGAGGGACCGAAGCACAGATACGCAGTATTTT. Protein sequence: CASGRDRSTDTQYF.

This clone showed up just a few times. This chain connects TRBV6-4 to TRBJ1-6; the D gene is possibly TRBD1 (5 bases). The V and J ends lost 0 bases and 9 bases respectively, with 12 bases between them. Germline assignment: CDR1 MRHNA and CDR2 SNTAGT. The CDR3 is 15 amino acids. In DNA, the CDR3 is TGTGCCAGCAGTGACTCGAGCAGGGTTATTTCACCCCTCCACTTT. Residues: CASSDSSRVISPLHF.

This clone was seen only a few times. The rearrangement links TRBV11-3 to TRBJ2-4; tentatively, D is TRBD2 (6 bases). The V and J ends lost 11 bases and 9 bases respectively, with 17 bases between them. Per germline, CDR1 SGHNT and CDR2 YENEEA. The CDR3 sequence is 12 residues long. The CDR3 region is CAGRLVWSIQYF. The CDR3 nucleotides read TGTGCCGGACGACTAGTTTGGAGCATTCAGTACTTC.

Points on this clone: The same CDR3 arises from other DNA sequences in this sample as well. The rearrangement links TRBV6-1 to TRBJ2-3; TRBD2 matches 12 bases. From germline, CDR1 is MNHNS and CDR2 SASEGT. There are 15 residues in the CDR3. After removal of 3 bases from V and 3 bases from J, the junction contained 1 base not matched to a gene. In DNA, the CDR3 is TGTGCCAGCAGTGAGACTAGCGGGGGAACAGATACGCAGTATTTT. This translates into CASSETSGGTDTQYF.

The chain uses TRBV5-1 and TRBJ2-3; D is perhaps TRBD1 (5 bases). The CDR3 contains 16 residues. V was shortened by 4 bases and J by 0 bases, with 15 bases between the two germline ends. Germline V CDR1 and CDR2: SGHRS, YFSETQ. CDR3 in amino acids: CASSRDLTDSTDTQYF. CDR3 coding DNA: TGCGCCAGCAGCCGAGATTTGACAGACAGCACAGATACGCAGTATTTT.

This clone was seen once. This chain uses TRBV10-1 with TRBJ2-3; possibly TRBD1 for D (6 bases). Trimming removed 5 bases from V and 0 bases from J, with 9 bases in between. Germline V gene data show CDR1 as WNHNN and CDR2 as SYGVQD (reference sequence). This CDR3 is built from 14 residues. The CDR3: CASSRDTSTDTQYF. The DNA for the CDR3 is TGCGCCAGCAGTCGGGACACTAGCACAGATACGCAGTATTTT.

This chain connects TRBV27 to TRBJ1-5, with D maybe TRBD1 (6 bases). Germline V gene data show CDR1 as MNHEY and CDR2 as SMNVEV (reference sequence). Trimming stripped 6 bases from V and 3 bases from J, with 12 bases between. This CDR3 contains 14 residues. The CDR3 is CASSKDSPNQPQHF. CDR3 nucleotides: TGTGCCAGCAGCAAGGACAGTCCCAATCAGCCCCAGCATTTT.

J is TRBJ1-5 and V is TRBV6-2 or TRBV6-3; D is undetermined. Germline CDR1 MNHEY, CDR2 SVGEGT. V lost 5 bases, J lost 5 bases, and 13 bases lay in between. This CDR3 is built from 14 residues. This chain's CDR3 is CASSPGQSYQPQHF. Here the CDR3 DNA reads TGTGCCAGCAGTCCCGGCCAGAGTTATCAGCCCCAGCATTTT.

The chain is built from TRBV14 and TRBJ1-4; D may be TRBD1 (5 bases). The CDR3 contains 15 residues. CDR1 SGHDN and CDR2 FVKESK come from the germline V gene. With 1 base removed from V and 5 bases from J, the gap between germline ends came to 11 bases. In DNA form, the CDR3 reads TGTGCCAGCAGCCAAGGATGGGGGGAGAATGAAAAACTGTTTTTT. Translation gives CASSQGWGENEKLFF.

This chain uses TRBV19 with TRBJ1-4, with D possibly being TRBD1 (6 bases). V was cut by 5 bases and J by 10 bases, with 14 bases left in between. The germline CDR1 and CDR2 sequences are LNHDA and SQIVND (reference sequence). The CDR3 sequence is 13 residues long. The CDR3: CASSSGDILKLFF. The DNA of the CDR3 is TGTGCCAGTAGTTCAGGGGACATCTTAAAACTGTTTTTT.

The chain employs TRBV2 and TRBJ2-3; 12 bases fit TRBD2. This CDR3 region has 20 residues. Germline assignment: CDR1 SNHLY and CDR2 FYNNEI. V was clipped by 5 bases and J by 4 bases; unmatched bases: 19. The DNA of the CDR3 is TGTGCCAGCAGTACCTGGACTAGCGGGGTAGGTCGGGTCTGGGCAGATACGCAGTATTTT. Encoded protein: CASSTWTSGVGRVWADTQYF. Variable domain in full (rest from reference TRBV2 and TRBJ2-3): EPEVTQTPSHQVTQMGQEVILRCVPISNHLYFYWYRQILGQKVEFLVSFYNNEISEKSEIFDDQFSVERPDGSNFTLKIRSTKLEDSAMYFCASSTWTSGVGRVWADTQYFGPGTRLTVL.

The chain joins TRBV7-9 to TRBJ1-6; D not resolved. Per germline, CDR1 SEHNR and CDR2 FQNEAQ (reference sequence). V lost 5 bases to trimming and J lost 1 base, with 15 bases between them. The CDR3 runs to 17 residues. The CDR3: CASSPSGSGSYNSPLHF. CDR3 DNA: TGTGCCAGCAGCCCCTCTGGATCTGGGTCCTATAATTCACCCCTCCACTTT.

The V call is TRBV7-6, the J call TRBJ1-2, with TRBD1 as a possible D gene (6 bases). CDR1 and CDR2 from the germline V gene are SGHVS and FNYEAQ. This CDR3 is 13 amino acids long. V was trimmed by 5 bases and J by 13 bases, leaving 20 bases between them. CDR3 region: CASSPEGGGPPTF. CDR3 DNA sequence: TGTGCCAGCAGCCCCGAGGGTGGGGGGCCCCCCACCTTC.

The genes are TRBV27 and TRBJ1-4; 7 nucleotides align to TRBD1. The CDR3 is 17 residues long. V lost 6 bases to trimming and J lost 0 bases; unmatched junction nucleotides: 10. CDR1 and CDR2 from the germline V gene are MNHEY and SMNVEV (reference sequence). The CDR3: CASSLTGTDPTNEKLFF. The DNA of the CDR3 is TGTGCCAGCAGCCTGACCGGGACAGACCCAACTAATGAAAAACTGTTTTTT.

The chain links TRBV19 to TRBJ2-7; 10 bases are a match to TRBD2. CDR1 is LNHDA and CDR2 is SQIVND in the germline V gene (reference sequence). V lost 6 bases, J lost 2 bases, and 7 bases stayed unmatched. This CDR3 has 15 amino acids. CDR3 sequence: CASSPGLATAYEQYF. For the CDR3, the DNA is TGTGCCAGTAGCCCGGGACTAGCGACAGCCTACGAGCAGTACTTC.

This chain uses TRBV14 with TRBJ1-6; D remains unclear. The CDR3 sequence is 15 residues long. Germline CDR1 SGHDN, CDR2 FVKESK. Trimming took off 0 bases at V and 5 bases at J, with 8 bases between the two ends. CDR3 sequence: CASSQDRRNNSPLHF. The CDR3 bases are TGTGCCAGCAGCCAAGATAGAAGGAATAATTCACCCCTCCACTTT.

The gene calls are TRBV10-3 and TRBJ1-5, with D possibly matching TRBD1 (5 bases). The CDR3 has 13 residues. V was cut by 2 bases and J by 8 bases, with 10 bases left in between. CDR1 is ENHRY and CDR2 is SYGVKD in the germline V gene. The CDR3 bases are TGTGCCATCAGTGAGCGGGGGAGGGAGCCCCAGCATTTT. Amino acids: CAISERGREPQHF.

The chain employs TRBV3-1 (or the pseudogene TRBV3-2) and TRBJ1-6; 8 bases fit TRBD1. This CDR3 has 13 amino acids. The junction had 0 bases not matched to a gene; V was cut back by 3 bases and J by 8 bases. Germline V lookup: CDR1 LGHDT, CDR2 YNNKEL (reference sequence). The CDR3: CASSQDRDSPLHF. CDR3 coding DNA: TGTGCCAGCAGCCAGGACAGGGATTCACCCCTCCACTTT.